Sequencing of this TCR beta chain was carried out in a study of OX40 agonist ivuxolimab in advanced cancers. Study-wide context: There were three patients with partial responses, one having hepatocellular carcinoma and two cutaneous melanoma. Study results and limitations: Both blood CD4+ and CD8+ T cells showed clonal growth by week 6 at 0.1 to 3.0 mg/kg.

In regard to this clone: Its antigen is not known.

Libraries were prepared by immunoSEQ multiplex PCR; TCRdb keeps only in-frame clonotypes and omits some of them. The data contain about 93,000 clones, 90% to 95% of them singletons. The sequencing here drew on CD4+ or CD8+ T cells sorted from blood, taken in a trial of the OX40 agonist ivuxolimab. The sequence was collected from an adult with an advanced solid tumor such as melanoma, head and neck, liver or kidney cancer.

DNA for the CDR3: TGTGCCAGCAATCGGGACACCTCCTACAATGAGCAGTTCTTC. Its translation is CASNRDTSYNEQFF. The gene calls are TRBV6-6 and TRBJ2-1, with D perhaps TRBD1 (6 bases). The V end was cut by 7 bases, the J end by 0 bases, with 10 bases between. Germline V lookup: CDR1 MNHNY, CDR2 SVGAGI (reference sequence). The CDR3 consists of 14 residues.